The entry below gives a single T cell receptor (beta chain) sequence along with its context. No antigen is known for it. This sample stems from a study of siplizumab effects on memory and regulatory T cells. General study points: The study found naive T cells seemingly more diverse than memory cells and seemingly major alloresponse contributors. Siplizumab brought about a significant reduction in alloreactive sequences traceable to unstimulated CD4+ memory cells. Most alloreactive clones went unmapped to unstimulated subsets; only a minor fraction mapped.

Between the trimmed V and J ends, which lost 2 bases and 5 bases, there was a span of 15 bases. Germline V lookup: CDR1 MNHEY, CDR2 SMNVEV (reference sequence). This CDR3 region has 15 residues. The data were produced by immunoSEQ multiplex PCR, yet TCRdb's version contains in-frame clones alone and is incomplete. The sample comprises 9,200 or so clones, 60% to 80% of which are singletons, and roughly two thirds rests with the top ten. In a few donor pairs, unstimulated naive, memory, effector memory and TEMRA subsets were sequenced. Specimen: effector memory CD8+ T cells sorted from blood. Subset here: unstimulated CD8+ effector memory T cells. The sequence came from a human donor in good health. This chain links TRBV27 with TRBJ1-2; D call uncertain. The CDR3 nucleotides are TGTGCCAGCAGTTTACGGGAGGGATTTGTGTATGGCTACACCTTC. Translation: CASSLREGFVYGYTF.